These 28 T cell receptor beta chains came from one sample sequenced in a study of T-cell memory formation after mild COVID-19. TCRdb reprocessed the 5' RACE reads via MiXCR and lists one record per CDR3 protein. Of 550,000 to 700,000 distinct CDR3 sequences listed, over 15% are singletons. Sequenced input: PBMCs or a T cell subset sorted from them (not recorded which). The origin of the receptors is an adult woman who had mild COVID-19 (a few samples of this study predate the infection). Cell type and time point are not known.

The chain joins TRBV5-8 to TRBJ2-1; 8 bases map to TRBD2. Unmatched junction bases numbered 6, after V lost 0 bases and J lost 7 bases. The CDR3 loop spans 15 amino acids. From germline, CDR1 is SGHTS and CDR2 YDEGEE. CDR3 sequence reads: CASSLGWTSRNEQFF. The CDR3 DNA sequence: TGTGCCAGCAGCTTGGGCTGGACTAGCAGGAATGAGCAGTTCTTC.

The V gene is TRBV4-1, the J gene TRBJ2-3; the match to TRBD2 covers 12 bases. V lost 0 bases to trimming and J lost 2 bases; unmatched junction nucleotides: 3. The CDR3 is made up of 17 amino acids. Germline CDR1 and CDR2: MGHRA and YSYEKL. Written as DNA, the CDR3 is TGCGCCAGCAGCCAAGATTGGACTAGCGGGGACACAGATACGCAGTATTTT. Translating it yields CASSQDWTSGDTDTQYF.

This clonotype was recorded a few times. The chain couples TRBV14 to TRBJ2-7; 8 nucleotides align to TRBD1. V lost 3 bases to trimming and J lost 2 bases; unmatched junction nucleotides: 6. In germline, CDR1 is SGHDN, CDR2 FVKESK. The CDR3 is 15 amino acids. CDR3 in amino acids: CASSQTSGQAYEQYF. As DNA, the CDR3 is TGTGCCAGCAGCCAGACCTCGGGACAGGCCTACGAGCAGTACTTC.

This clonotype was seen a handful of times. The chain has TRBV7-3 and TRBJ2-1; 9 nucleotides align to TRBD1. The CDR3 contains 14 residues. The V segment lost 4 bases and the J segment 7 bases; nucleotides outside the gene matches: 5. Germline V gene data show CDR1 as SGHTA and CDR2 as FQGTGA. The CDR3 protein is CASSWDRARNEQFF. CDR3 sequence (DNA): TGTGCCAGCAGCTGGGACAGGGCAAGGAATGAGCAGTTCTTC.

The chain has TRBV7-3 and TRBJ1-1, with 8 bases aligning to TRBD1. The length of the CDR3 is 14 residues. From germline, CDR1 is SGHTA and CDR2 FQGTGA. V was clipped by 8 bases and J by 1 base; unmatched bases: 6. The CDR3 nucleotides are TGTGCCAGCGCCCCGGGACAGGCGAACACTGAAGCTTTCTTT. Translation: CASAPGQANTEAFF.

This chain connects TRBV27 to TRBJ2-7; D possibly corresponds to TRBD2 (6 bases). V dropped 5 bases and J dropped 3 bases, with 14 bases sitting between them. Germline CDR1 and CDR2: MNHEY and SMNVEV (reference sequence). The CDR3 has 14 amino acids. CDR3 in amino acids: CASSLIGTFYEQYF. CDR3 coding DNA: TGTGCCAGCAGTCTTATTGGGACTTTCTACGAGCAGTACTTC.

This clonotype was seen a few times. Here the CDR3 DNA reads TGTGCCAGCAGCTTAGTGGGTTACGATGAGCAGTTCTTC. It encodes CASSLVGYDEQFF. The chain combines TRBV7-6 with TRBJ2-1; D uncertain. Germline CDR1 is SGHVS and CDR2 is FNYEAQ. The V and J ends lost 1 base and 8 bases respectively, with 9 bases between them. This CDR3 comprises 13 residues.

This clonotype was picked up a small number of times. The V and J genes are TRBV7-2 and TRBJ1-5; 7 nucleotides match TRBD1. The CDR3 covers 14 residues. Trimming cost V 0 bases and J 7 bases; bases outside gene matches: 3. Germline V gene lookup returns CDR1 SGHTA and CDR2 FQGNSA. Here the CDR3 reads CASSLAAGGQPQHF. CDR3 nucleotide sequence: TGTGCCAGCAGCTTAGCGGCAGGGGGGCAGCCCCAGCATTTT.

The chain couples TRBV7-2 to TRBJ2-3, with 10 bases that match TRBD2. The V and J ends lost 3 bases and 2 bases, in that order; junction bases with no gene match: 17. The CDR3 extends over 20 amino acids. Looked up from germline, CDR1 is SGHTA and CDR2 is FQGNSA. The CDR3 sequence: CASSFWGRTSGWRHTDTQYF. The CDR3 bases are TGTGCCAGCAGCTTTTGGGGCAGGACTAGCGGCTGGCGGCACACAGATACGCAGTATTTT. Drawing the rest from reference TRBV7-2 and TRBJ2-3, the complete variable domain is GAGVSQSPSNKVTEKGKDVELRCDPISGHTALYWYRQSLGQGLEFLIYFQGNSAPDKSGLPSDRFSAERTGGSVSTLTIQRTQQEDSAVYLCASSFWGRTSGWRHTDTQYFGPGTRLTVL.

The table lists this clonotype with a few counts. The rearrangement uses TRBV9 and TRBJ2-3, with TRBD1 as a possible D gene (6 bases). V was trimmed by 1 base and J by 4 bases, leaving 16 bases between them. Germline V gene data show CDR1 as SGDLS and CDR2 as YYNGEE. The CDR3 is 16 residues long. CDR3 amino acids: CASSVQTGRWADTQYF. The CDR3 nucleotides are TGTGCCAGCAGCGTACAAACAGGGCGCTGGGCAGATACGCAGTATTTT.

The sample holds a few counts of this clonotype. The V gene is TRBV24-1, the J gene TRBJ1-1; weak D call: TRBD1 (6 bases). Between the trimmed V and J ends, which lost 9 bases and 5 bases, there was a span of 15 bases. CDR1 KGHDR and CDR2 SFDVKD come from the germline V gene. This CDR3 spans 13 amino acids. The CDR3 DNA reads TGTGCCACCCGTCAAGGGGGGACAACTGAAGCTTTCTTT. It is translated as CATRQGGTTEAFF.

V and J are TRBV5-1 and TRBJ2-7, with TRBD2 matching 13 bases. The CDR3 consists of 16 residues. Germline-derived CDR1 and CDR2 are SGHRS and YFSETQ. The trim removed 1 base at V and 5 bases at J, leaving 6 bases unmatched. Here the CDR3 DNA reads TGCGCCAGCAGCTTGACCGGGACTAGCGGGATCAACGAGCAGTACTTC. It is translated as CASSLTGTSGINEQYF.

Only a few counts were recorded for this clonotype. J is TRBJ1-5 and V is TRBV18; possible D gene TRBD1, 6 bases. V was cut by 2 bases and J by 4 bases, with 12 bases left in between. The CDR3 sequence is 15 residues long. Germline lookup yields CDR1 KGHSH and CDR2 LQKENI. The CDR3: CASSPADRRNQPQHF. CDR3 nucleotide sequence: TGTGCCAGCTCACCAGCTGACAGGAGAAATCAGCCCCAGCATTTT. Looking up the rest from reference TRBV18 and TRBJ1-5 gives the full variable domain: NAGVMQNPRHLVRRRGQEARLRCSPMKGHSHVYWYRQLPEEGLKFMVYLQKENIIDESGMPKERFSAEFPKEGPSILRIQQVVRGDSAAYFCASSPADRRNQPQHFGDGTRLSIL.

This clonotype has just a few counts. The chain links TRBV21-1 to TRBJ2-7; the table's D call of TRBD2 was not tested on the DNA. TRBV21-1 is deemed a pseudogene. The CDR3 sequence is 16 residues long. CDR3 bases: TGTGCCAGCAGCCCCCCTAGCGGGAGTGGGGGCTACGAGCAGTACTTC. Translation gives CASSPPSGSGGYEQYF.

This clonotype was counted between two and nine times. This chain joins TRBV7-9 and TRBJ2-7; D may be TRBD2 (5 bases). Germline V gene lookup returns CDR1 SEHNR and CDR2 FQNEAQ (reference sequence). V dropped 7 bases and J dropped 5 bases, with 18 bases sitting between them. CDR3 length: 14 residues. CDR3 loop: CASMRTPSTHEQYF. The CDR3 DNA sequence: TGTGCCAGCATGCGCACCCCTAGCACCCACGAGCAGTACTTC.

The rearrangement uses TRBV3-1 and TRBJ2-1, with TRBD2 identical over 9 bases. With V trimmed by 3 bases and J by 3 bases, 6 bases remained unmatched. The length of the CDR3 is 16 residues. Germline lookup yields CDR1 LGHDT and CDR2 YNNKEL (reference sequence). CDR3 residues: CASSHDSGSSYNEQFF. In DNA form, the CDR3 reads TGTGCCAGCAGCCACGATAGCGGGAGTAGCTACAATGAGCAGTTCTTC.

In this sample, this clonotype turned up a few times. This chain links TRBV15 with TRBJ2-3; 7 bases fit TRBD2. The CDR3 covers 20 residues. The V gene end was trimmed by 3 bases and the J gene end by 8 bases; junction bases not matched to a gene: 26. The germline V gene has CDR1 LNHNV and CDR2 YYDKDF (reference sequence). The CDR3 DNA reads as TGTGCCACCAGCAGCACAAAGTCAAAGACCAGCGGGGCCCTTATCGGTACGCAGTATTTT. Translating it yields CATSSTKSKTSGALIGTQYF.

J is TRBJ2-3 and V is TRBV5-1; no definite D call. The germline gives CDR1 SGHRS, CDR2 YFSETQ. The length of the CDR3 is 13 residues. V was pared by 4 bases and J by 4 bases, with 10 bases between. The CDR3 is CASSHNPADTQYF. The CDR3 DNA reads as TGCGCCAGCAGCCACAACCCGGCAGATACGCAGTATTTT.

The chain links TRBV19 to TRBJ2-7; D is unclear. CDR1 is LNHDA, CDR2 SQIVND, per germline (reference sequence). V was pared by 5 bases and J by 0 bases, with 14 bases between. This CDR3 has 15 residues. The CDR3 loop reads CASSAPRRGSYEQYF. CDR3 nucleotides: TGTGCCAGTAGTGCCCCCCGGCGAGGCTCCTACGAGCAGTACTTC.

CDR3 protein: CSVYGLAGASYNEQFF. The DNA of the CDR3 is TGCAGCGTTTACGGACTAGCGGGAGCCTCCTACAATGAGCAGTTCTTC. This chain links TRBV29-1 with TRBJ2-1, with 13 bases matching TRBD2. The CDR3 is 16 residues long. V lost 5 bases to trimming and J lost 0 bases; unmatched junction nucleotides: 4. Per the germline V gene, CDR1 is SQVTM and CDR2 is ANQGSEA.

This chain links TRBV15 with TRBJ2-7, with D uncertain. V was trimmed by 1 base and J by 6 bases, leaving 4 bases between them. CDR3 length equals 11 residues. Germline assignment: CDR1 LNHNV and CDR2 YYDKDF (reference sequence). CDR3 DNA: TGTGCCACCAGCAGAGCGGGCGAGCAGTACTTC. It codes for CATSRAGEQYF. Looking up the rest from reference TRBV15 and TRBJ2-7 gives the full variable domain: DAMVIQNPRYQVTQFGKPVTLSCSQTLNHNVMYWYQQKSSQAPKLLFHYYDKDFNNEADTPDNFQSRRPNTSFCFLDIRSPGLGDTAMYLCATSRAGEQYFGPGTRLTVT.

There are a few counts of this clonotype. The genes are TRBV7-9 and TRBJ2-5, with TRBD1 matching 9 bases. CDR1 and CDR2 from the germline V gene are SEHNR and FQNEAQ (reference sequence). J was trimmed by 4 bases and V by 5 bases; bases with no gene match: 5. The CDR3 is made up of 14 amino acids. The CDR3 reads CASSRGTGIETQYF. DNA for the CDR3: TGTGCCAGCAGCCGCGGGACAGGGATAGAGACCCAGTACTTC.

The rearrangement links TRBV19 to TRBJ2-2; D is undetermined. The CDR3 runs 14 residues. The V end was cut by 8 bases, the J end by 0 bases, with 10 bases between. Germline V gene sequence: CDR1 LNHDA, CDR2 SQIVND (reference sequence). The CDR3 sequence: CASRVVTNTGELFF. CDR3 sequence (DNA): TGTGCCAGTCGGGTAGTAACGAACACCGGGGAGCTGTTTTTT.

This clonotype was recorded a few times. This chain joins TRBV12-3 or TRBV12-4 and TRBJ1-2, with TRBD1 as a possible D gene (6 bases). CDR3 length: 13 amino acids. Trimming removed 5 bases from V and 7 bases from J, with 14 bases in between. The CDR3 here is CASSLRGHFGYTF. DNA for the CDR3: TGTGCCAGCAGTCTCAGGGGACATTTTGGCTACACCTTC.

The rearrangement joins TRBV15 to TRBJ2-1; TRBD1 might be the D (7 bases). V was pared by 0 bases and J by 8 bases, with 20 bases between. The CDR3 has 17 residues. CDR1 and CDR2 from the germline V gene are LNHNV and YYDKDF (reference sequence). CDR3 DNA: TGTGCCACCAGCAGAGATCGCGGGACAGAATATTTGGATGAGCAGTTCTTC. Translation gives CATSRDRGTEYLDEQFF.

CDR3 region: CASSFRSGLAYTYEQYF. CDR3 sequence (DNA): TGTGCCAGCAGTTTTAGGAGTGGACTAGCGTACACCTACGAGCAGTACTTC. The V call is TRBV12-3 or TRBV12-4, the J call TRBJ2-7, with TRBD2 matching over 9 bases. J lost 2 bases, V lost 3 bases, and 11 bases had no gene match. This CDR3 contains 17 residues.

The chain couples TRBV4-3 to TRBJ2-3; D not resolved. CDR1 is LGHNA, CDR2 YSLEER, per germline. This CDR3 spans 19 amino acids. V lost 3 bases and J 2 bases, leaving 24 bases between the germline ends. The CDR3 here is CASSHDLADTSYFTDTQYF. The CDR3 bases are TGCGCCAGCAGCCACGATTTGGCCGATACCTCTTACTTCACAGATACGCAGTATTTT.

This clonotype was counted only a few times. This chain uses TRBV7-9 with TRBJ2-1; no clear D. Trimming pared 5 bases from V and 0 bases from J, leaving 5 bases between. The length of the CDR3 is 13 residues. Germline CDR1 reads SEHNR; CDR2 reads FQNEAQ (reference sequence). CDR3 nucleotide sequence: TGTGCCAGCAGCCGTCCCTCCTACAATGAGCAGTTCTTC. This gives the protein CASSRPSYNEQFF.